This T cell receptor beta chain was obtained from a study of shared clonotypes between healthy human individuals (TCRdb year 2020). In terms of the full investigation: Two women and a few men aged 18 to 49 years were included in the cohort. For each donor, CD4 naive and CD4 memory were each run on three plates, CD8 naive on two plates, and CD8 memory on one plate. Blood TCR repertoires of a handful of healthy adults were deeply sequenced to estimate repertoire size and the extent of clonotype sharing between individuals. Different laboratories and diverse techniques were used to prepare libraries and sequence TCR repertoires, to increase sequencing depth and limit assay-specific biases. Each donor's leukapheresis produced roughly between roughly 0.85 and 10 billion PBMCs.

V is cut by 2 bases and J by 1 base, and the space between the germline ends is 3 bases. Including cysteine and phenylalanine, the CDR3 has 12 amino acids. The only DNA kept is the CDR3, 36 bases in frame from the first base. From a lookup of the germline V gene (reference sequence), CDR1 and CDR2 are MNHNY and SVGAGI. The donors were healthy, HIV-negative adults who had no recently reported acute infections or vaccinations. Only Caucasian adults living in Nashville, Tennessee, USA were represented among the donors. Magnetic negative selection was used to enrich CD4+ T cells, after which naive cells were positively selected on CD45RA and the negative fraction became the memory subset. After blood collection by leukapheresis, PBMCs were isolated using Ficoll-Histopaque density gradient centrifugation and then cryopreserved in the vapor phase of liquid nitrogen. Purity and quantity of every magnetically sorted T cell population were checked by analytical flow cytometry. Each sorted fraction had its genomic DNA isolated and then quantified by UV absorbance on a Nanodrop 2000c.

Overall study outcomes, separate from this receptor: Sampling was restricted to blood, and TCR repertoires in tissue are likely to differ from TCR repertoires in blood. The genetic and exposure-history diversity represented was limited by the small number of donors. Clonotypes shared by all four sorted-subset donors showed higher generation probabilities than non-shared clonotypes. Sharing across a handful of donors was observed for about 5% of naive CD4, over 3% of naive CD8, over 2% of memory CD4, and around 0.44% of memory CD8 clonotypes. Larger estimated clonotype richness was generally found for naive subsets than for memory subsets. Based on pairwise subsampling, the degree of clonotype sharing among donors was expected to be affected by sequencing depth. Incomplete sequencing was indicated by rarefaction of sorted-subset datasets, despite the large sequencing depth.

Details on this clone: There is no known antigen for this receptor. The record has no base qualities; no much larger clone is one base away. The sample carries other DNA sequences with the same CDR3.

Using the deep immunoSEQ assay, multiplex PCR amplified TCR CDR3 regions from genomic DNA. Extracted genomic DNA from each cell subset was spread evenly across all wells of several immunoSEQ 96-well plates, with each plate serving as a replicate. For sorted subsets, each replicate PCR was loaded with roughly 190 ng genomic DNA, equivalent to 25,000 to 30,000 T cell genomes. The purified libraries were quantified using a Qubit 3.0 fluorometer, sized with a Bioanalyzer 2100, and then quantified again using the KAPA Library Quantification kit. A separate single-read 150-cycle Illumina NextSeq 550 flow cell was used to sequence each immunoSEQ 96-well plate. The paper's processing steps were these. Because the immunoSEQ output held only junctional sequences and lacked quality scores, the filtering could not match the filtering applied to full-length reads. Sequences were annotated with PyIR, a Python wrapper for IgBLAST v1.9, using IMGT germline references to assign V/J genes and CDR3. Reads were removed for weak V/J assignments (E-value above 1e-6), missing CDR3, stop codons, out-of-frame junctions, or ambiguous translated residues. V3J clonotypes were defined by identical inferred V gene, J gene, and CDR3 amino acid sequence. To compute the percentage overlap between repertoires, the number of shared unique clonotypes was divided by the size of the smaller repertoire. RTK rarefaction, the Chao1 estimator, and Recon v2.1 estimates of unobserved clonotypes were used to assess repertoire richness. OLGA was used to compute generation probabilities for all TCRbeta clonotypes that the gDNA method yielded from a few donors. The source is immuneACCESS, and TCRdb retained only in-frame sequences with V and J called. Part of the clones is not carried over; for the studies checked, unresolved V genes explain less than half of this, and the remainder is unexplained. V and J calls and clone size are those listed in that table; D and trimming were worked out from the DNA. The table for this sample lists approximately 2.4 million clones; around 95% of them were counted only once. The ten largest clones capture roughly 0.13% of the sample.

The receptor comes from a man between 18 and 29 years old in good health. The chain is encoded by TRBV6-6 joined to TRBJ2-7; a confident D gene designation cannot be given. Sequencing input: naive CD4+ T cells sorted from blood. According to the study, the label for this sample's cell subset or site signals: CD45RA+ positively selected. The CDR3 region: CASSYSSYEQYF. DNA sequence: TGTGCCAGCAGTTACAGTTCCTACGAGCAGTACTTC.